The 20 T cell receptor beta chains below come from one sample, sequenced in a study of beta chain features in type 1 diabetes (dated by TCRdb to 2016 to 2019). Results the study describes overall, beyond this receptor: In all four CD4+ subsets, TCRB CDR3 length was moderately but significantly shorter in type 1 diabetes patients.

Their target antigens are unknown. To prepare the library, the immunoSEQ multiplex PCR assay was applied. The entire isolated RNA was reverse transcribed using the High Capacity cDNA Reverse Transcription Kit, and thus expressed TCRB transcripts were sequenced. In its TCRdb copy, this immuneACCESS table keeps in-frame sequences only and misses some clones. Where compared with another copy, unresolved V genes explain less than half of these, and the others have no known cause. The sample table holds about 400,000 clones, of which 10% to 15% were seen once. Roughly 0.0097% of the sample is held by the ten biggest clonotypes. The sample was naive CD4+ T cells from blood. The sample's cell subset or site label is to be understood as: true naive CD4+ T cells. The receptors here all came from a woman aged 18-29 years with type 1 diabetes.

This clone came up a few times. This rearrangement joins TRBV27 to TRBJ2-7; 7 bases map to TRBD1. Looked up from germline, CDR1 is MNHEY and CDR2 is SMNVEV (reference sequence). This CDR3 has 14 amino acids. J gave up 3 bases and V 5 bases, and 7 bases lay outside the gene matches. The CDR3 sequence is CASSNRQGFYEQYF. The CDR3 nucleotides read TGTGCCAGCAGTAACCGACAGGGTTTCTACGAGCAGTACTTC.

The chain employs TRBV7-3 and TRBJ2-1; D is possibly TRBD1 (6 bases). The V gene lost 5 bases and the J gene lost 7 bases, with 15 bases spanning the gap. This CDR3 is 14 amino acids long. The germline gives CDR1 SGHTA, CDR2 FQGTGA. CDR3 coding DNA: TGTGCCAGCAGCCGAGGCCAGGGGACAAATGAGCAGTTCTTC. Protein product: CASSRGQGTNEQFF.

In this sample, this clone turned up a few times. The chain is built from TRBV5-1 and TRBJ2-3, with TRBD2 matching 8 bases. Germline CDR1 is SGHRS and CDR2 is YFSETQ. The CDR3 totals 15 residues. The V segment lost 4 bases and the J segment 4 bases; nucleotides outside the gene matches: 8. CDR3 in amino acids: CASSGRAGVADTQYF. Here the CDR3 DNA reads TGCGCCAGCAGCGGACGAGCGGGAGTGGCAGATACGCAGTATTTT.

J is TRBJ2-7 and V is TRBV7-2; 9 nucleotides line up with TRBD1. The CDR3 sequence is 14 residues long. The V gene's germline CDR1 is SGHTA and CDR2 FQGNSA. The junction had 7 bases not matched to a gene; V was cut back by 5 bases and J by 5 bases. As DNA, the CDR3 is TGTGCCAGCAGCCTGGACAGGGGCGATCACGAGCAGTACTTC. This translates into CASSLDRGDHEQYF.

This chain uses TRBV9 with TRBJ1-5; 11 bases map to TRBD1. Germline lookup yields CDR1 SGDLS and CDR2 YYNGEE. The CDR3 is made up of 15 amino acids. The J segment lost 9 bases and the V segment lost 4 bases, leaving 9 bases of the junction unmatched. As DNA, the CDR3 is TGTGCCAGCAGCTCTGGGACAGGGGGGATCGGGCCCCAGCATTTT. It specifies CASSSGTGGIGPQHF.

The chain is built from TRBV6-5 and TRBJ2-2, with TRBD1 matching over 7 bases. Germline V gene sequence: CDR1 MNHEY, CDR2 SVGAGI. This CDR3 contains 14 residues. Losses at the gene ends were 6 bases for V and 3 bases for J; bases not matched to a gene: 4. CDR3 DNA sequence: TGTGCCAGCAGCTCCGGACAGGACACCGGGGAGCTGTTTTTT. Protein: CASSSGQDTGELFF.

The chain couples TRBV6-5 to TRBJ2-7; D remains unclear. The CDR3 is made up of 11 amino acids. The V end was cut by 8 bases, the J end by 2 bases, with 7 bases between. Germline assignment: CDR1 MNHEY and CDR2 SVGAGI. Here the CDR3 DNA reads TGTGCCAGCTCGGGTACCTACGAGCAGTACTTC. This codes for CASSGTYEQYF.

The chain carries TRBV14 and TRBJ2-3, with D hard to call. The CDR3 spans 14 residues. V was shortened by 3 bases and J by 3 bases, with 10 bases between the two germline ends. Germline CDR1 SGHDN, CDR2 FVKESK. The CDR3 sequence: CASSQVVRTDTQYF. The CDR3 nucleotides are TGTGCCAGCAGCCAGGTAGTACGAACAGATACGCAGTATTTT.

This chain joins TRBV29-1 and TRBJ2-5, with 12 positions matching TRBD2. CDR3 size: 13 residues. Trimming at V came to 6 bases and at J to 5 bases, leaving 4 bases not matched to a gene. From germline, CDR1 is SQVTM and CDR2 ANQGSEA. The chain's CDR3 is CSVEGLAGETQYF. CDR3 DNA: TGCAGCGTGGAGGGACTAGCGGGCGAGACCCAGTACTTC.

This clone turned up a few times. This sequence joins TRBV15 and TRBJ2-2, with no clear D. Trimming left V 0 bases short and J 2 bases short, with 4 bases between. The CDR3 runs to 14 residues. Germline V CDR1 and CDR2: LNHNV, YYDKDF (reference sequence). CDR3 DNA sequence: TGTGCCACCAGCAGAGATCCTAACACCGGGGAGCTGTTTTTT. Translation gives CATSRDPNTGELFF. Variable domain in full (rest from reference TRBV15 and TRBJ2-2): DAMVIQNPRYQVTQFGKPVTLSCSQTLNHNVMYWYQQKSSQAPKLLFHYYDKDFNNEADTPDNFQSRRPNTSFCFLDIRSPGLGDTAMYLCATSRDPNTGELFFGEGSRLTVL.

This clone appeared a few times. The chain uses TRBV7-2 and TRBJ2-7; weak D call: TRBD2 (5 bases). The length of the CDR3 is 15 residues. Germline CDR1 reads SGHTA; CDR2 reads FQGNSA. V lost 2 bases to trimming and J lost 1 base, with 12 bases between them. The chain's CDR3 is CASSLQGPGSYEQYF. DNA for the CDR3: TGTGCCAGCAGCTTACAAGGGCCGGGATCCTACGAGCAGTACTTC.

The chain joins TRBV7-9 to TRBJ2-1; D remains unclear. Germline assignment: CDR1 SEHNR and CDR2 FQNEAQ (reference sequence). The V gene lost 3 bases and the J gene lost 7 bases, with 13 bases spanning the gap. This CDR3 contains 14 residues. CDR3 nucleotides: TGTGCCAGCAGCTTCTCGCATAGTACGAATGAGCAGTTCTTC. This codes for CASSFSHSTNEQFF.

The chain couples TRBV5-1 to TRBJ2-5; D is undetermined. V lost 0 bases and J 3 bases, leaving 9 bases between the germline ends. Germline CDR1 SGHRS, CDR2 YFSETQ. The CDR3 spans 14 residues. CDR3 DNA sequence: TGCGCCAGCAGCTTGGTGGCGGCTAAAGAGACCCAGTACTTC. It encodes CASSLVAAKETQYF.

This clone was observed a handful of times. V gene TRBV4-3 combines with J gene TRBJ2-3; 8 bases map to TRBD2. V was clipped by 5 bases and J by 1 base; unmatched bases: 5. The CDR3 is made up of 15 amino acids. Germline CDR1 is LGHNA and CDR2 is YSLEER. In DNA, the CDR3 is TGCGCCAGCAGCTCCGGGGGGGCACGCACAGATACGCAGTATTTT. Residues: CASSSGGARTDTQYF.

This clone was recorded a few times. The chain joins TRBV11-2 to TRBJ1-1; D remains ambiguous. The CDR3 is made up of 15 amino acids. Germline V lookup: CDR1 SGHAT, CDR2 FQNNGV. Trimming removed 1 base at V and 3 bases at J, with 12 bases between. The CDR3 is CASSLVAGAYTEAFF. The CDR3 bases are TGTGCCAGCAGCTTAGTTGCAGGCGCTTACACTGAAGCTTTCTTT.

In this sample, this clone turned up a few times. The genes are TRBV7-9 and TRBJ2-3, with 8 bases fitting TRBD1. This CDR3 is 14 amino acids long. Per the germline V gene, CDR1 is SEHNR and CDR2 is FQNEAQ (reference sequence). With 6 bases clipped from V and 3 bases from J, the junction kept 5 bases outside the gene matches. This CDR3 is CASSTGGWTDTQYF. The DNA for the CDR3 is TGTGCCAGCAGTACAGGGGGGTGGACAGATACGCAGTATTTT.

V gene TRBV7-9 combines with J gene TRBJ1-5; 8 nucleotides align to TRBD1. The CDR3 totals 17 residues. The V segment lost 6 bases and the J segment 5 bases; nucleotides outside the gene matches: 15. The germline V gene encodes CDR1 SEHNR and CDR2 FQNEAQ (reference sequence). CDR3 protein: CASRPGTGSRGDQPQHF. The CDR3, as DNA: TGTGCCAGCAGGCCCGGGACAGGCAGTCGGGGCGATCAGCCCCAGCATTTT.

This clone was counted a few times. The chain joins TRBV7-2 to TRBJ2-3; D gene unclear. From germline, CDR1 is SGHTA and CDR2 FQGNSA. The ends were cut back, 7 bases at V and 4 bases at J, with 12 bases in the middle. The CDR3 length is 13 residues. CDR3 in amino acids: CASTPLEADTQYF. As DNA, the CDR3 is TGTGCCAGCACTCCCCTAGAGGCAGATACGCAGTATTTT.

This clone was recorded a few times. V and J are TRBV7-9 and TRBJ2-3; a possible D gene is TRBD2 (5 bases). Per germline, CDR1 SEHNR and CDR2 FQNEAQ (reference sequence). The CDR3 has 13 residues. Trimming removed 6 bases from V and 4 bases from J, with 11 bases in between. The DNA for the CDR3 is TGTGCCAGCAGGCGGCCGGAGGCAGATACGCAGTATTTT. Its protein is CASRRPEADTQYF.

The CDR3 nucleotides read TGTGCCAGCACCTCCGGGGGGAACCAGTACTTC. The encoded protein is CASTSGGNQYF. The chain is built from TRBV7-9 and TRBJ2-5; 7 bases line up with TRBD2. Germline trimming cut 7 bases from V and 10 bases from J; bases unmatched to any gene: 6. The CDR3 covers 11 residues. Per the germline V gene, CDR1 is SEHNR and CDR2 is FQNEAQ (reference sequence).